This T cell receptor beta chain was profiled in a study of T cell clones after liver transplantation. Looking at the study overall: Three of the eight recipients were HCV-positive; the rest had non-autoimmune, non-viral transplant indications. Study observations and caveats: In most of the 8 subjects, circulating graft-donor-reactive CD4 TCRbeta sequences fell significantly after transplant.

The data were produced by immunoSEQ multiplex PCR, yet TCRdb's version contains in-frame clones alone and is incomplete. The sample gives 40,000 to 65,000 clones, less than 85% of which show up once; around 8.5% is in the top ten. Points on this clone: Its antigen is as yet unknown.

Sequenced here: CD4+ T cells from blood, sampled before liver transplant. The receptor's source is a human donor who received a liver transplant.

The CDR3, as DNA: TGTGCCACCAGCGAGGGACTAGGGGGCACAGATACGCAGTATTTT. Protein product: CATSEGLGGTDTQYF. The chain employs TRBV15 and TRBJ2-3; 8 bases are a match to TRBD2. CDR1 and CDR2 from the germline V gene are LNHNV and YYDKDF (reference sequence). The CDR3 extends over 15 amino acids. V lost 5 bases, J lost 1 base, and 5 bases stayed unmatched.